The source of this TCR beta chain is a study of cytomegalovirus exposure and HLA in healthy donors. Study results and caveats: Among TCR beta chains, those listed as cytomegalovirus-associated numbered about 160. A later analysis, which compared TCR beta chains of equal frequency, found the HLA-associated ones more clonally expanded.

As for this clone: Its antigen is as yet unknown.

Germline CDR1 and CDR2: GTSNPN and SVGIG (reference sequence). The CDR3 spans 13 residues. With 2 bases removed from V and 1 base from J, the gap between germline ends came to 8 bases. With 60 Vbeta and 13 Jbeta primers, the PCR was carried out. Assay used: immunoSEQ multiplex PCR; TCRdb lists only in-frame clones, some missing. The table includes more than 150,000 clones, around three quarters detected once. Sequenced: PBMCs. The V and J genes are TRBV30 and TRBJ1-1, with a possible D match to TRBD1 (5 bases). The sequence derives from a young woman in good health and CMV-seronegative. The CDR3 reads CAWSPRENTEAFF. CDR3 DNA sequence: TGTGCCTGGAGTCCCAGGGAGAACACTGAAGCTTTCTTT.